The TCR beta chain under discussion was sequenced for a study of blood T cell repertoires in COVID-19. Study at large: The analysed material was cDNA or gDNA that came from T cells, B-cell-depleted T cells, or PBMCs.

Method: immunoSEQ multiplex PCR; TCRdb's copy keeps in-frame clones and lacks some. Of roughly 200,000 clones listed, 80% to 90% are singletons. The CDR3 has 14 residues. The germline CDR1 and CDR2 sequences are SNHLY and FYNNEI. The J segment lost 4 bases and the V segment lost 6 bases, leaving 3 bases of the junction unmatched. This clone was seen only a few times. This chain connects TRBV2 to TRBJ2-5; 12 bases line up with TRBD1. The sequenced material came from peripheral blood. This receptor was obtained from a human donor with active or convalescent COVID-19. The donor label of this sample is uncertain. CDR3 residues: CASRGDRGRETQYF. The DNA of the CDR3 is TGTGCCAGCAGGGGGGACAGGGGGCGAGAGACCCAGTACTTC.